The clone carrying this T cell receptor (beta chain) was found once. Its specificity is unknown. TCRdb's copy holds only in-frame clones and misses some; the assay was immunoSEQ multiplex PCR. Here the sample spans about 54,000 clones, about four fifths being singletons. Trimming left V 7 bases short and J 3 bases short, with 7 bases between. The germline CDR1 and CDR2 sequences are SNHLY and FYNNEI. This CDR3 region has 11 residues. The sample originates from a study of T cells in localized non-small cell lung cancer. Study-wide findings and caveats: Patients showing higher blood T cell density tended to see longer overall survival. Because researchers sequenced only one region of the tumor, heterogeneity is still possible.

The rearrangement joins TRBV2 to TRBJ2-7; D unresolved. The sample was peripheral blood, taken before any cancer treatment. The sequence was collected from a female donor over 55 with stage II squamous cell lung carcinoma. The CDR3 region has the DNA TGTGCCAGCAATTATATCTACGAGCAGTACTTC. This gives the protein CASNYIYEQYF.